This T cell receptor beta chain was retrieved from a study of cytomegalovirus exposure and HLA in healthy donors. Study overall: T cells numbering 150 million to 200 million yielded some 110 million unique TCR beta sequences in an earlier analysis.

This clone came up once. With V trimmed by 3 bases and J by 2 bases, 10 bases remained unmatched. This CDR3 region has 17 residues. Germline loops: CDR1 SGHRS, CDR2 YFSETQ. It was with 60 Vbeta and 13 Jbeta primers that the PCR ran. This table comes from immunoSEQ multiplex PCR, and its TCRdb copy is limited to in-frame clones, with some not included. The sample comprises a few hundred thousand clones, about 80% of which are singletons, and about 0.58% rests with the top ten. This chain links TRBV5-1 with TRBJ2-3, with 9 bases aligning to TRBD1. The TCR comes from a woman aged 40 to 49 in good health and CMV-seronegative. Sequences were obtained from PBMCs. CDR3: CASSSNPTGGYTDTQYF. CDR3 DNA sequence: TGCGCCAGCAGCTCCAACCCGACAGGGGGATACACAGATACGCAGTATTTT.